The 17 T cell receptor beta chains in this list originate from one sample, sequenced in a study of Ad26.COV2.S vaccination and SARS-CoV-2 variants. Generated by immunoSEQ multiplex PCR, the TCRdb table keeps only in-frame clones and is missing some. Of some 480,000 clones in the sample, about 83% are singletons; the top ten hold about 13%. Treatment given: roughly 18 received Ad26.COV2.S at low or high dose, single or two shots; about five received placebo; per-sample allocation not given. Each sample was drawn 63 days after the first injection (of vaccine or placebo). The sequencing used peripheral blood, collected in a trial of Ad26.COV2.S vaccine versus placebo. The receptors stem from a person aged 18-65 years who received the Ad26.COV2.S COVID-19 vaccine or a placebo.

The genes are TRBV7-2 and TRBJ1-5; D remains ambiguous. Germline-derived CDR1 and CDR2 are SGHTA and FQGNSA. Between the trimmed V and J ends, which lost 1 base and 9 bases, there was a span of 7 bases. This CDR3 region has 12 residues. CDR3 DNA: TGTGCCAGCAGCTTAGGGGGTCCGCCCCAGCATTTT. This translates into CASSLGGPPQHF.

The chain carries TRBV25-1 and TRBJ1-2; a possible D gene is TRBD1 (5 bases). The V end lost 3 bases, the J end lost 8 bases, and 13 bases lay between the germline ends. Germline CDR1 reads MGHDK; CDR2 reads SYGVNS. This CDR3 comprises 13 residues. The CDR3 DNA reads as TGTGCCAGCAGTGATGTGGGGGGTTGGGGCTACACCTTC. Translated: CASSDVGGWGYTF.

V usage is TRBV29-1 and J usage is TRBJ2-7; D is unresolved. V was shortened by 5 bases and J by 1 base, with 9 bases between the two germline ends. This CDR3 has 12 residues. From germline, CDR1 is SQVTM and CDR2 ANQGSEA. CDR3 sequence reads: CSVRPGSYEQYF. The CDR3 bases are TGCAGCGTTAGGCCGGGTTCCTACGAGCAGTACTTC.

Comments on this clone: The junction shows a germline mismatch at one end, possibly a read error. The chain combines TRBV11-2 with TRBJ1-6; D unclear. Germline V gives CDR1 SGHAT, CDR2 FQNNGV. The CDR3 extends over 17 amino acids. CDR3 sequence: CASSLEGSGRFNSPLHF. The CDR3 DNA follows: TGTGCCAGCAGCCTAGAAGGTTCGGGCCGCTTCAATTCACCCCTCCACTTT.

The J gene is TRBJ2-4, the V gene TRBV3-1 (or the pseudogene TRBV3-2), with D perhaps TRBD1 (5 bases). The germline CDR1 and CDR2 sequences are LGHDT and YNNKEL (reference sequence). Trimming took 2 bases from V and 7 from J, leaving 9 bases between them. The CDR3 sequence is 13 residues long. CDR3: CASSQLRANIQYF. For the CDR3, the DNA is TGTGCCAGCAGCCAACTCAGGGCGAACATTCAGTACTTC.

This chain joins TRBV27 and TRBJ2-3, with D perhaps matching TRBD1 (5 bases). Per the germline V gene, CDR1 is MNHEY and CDR2 is SMNVEV (reference sequence). Trimming left V 4 bases short and J 2 bases short, with 13 bases between. The length of the CDR3 is 15 residues. CDR3 loop: CASSSPLDNTDTQYF. The CDR3 nucleotides are TGTGCCAGCAGTTCGCCTCTGGACAACACAGATACGCAGTATTTT.

The chain recombines TRBV27 with TRBJ1-1, with 8 bases identical to TRBD1. The CDR3 is 13 amino acids. Germline values: CDR1 MNHEY, CDR2 SMNVEV (reference sequence). The trim removed 6 bases at V and 1 base at J, leaving 1 base unmatched. CDR3 DNA: TGTGCCAGCAGGGACAGGGCGAACACTGAAGCTTTCTTT. This sequence encodes CASRDRANTEAFF.

The chain couples TRBV7-3 to TRBJ1-1, with D possibly matching TRBD1 (5 bases). CDR3 size: 17 residues. In germline, CDR1 is SGHTA, CDR2 FQGTGA. Trimming pared 2 bases from V and 0 bases from J, leaving 16 bases between. The chain's CDR3 is CASSLHAGRSMNTEAFF. The CDR3 DNA follows: TGTGCCAGCAGCTTACATGCGGGACGCTCGATGAACACTGAAGCTTTCTTT.

The chain has TRBV12-3 or TRBV12-4 and TRBJ1-2; tentative D call: TRBD1 (5 bases). With 6 bases removed from V and 5 bases from J, the gap between germline ends came to 10 bases. The CDR3 contains 12 residues. This chain's CDR3 is CASSLDSYGYTF. Here the CDR3 DNA reads TGTGCCAGCAGCCTCGACAGTTATGGCTACACCTTC.

V and J are TRBV10-3 and TRBJ1-6; perhaps TRBD1 as D (5 bases). Trimming shortened V by 3 bases and J by 7 bases, and 10 bases separated the two germline ends. The V gene's germline CDR1 is ENHRY and CDR2 SYGVKD. This CDR3 has 14 amino acids. The chain's CDR3 is CAISDYGGNSPLHF. DNA for the CDR3: TGTGCCATCAGTGACTACGGGGGAAATTCACCCCTCCACTTT.

The chain combines TRBV3-1 (or the pseudogene TRBV3-2) with TRBJ1-4; a possible D gene is TRBD1 (5 bases). Germline lookup yields CDR1 LGHDT and CDR2 YNNKEL (reference sequence). The CDR3 totals 13 residues. Trimming stripped 0 bases from V and 11 bases from J, with 10 bases between. CDR3 loop: CASSQDGAEKLFF. Written as DNA, the CDR3 is TGTGCCAGCAGCCAAGATGGGGCGGAGAAACTGTTTTTT.

This chain links TRBV2 with TRBJ2-7, with 9 bases fitting TRBD2. Germline-derived CDR1 and CDR2 are SNHLY and FYNNEI. V lost 7 bases to trimming and J lost 4 bases; unmatched junction nucleotides: 8. The CDR3 sequence is 14 residues long. The DNA of the CDR3 is TGTGCCAGCATGCCGGACAGCGGGAGGTACGAGCAGTACTTC. Amino acids: CASMPDSGRYEQYF. Supplemented by reference TRBV2 and TRBJ2-7, the full variable domain reads EPEVTQTPSHQVTQMGQEVILRCVPISNHLYFYWYRQILGQKVEFLVSFYNNEISEKSEIFDDQFSVERPDGSNFTLKIRSTKLEDSAMYFCASMPDSGRYEQYFGPGTRLTVT.

The chain recombines TRBV18 with TRBJ1-5, with D perhaps TRBD1 (6 bases). Trimming cost V 5 bases and J 7 bases, with 18 bases left between them. Germline V gene lookup returns CDR1 KGHSH and CDR2 LQKENI. The length of the CDR3 is 15 residues. The CDR3 bases are TGTGCCAGCTCAGGAAAGGTGGGGGCCGGACAGCCCCAGCATTTT. It is translated as CASSGKVGAGQPQHF.

This clone has a handful of counts. This sequence joins TRBV28 and TRBJ2-1; 15 positions agree with TRBD2. Germline V gene sequence: CDR1 MDHEN, CDR2 SYDVKM. V lost 5 bases, J lost 1 base, and 3 bases stayed unmatched. The CDR3 contains 17 residues. CDR3 amino acids: CASSGTSGRRSYNEQFF. DNA for the CDR3: TGTGCCAGCAGTGGGACTAGCGGGAGGAGGTCCTACAATGAGCAGTTCTTC.

This chain uses TRBV6-5 with TRBJ2-2; D call uncertain. The CDR3 length is 13 residues. The germline V gene has CDR1 MNHEY and CDR2 SVGAGI. Trimming removed 5 bases at V and 8 bases at J, with 12 bases between. CDR3 sequence (DNA): TGTGCCAGCAGTCTAACGGTGGGGGGGGAGCTGTTTTTT. It translates to CASSLTVGGELFF.

The chain couples TRBV2 to TRBJ2-1; D not resolved. CDR1 is SNHLY, CDR2 FYNNEI, per germline. The CDR3 length is 15 residues. Trimming shortened V by 4 bases and J by 7 bases, and 17 bases separated the two germline ends. Here the CDR3 reads CASSVTALMENEQFF. The CDR3 DNA follows: TGTGCCAGCAGTGTGACTGCCCTAATGGAGAATGAGCAGTTCTTC.

The V gene is TRBV20-1, the J gene TRBJ2-7; TRBD2 might be the D (5 bases). The germline gives CDR1 DFQATT, CDR2 SNEGSKA (reference sequence). V gave up 6 bases and J gave up 6 bases, with 12 bases separating them. The CDR3 has 11 residues. In nucleotides, the CDR3 is TGCAGTGCCGCCTTAGGAGGCGAGCAGTACTTC. Its protein is CSAALGGEQYF.